The rows below give T cell receptor beta chains drawn from one sample of a study of blood T cell repertoires in COVID-19. Produced via immunoSEQ multiplex PCR; TCRdb's table is partial and in-frame only. The sample holds some 250,000 clones, around 87% seen once. Sequenced: peripheral blood. The receptors shown here come from a woman between 65 and 79 years old with active or convalescent COVID-19. Both conserved end residues are part of each CDR3. Each record gives: V gene, J gene, clone size, D gene, CDR3 protein, CDR3 DNA. A D gene is named only where the DNA matches it firmly. Clone sizes are given selectively: once, few, many, or a class where the clone is expanded.

V gene: TRBV4-3
J gene: TRBJ1-4
clone size: .
D gene: .
CDR3 protein: CASSQGTATNEKLFF
CDR3 DNA: TGCGCCAGCAGCCAAGGTACAGCAACTAATGAAAAACTGTTTTTT

V gene: TRBV15
J gene: TRBJ1-6
clone size: .
D gene: TRBD1
CDR3 protein: CATSRETGASPLHF
CDR3 DNA: TGTGCCACCAGCAGAGAGACAGGGGCCTCACCCCTCCACTTT

V gene: TRBV9
J gene: TRBJ1-5
clone size: .
D gene: TRBD1
CDR3 protein: CASSATGDLNQPQHF
CDR3 DNA: TGTGCCAGCAGCGCCACAGGGGACCTCAATCAGCCCCAGCATTTT

V gene: TRBV6-5
J gene: TRBJ1-3
clone size: .
D gene: TRBD1
CDR3 protein: CASSRQGTGNTIYF
CDR3 DNA: TGTGCCAGCAGTAGACAGGGAACTGGAAACACCATATATTTT

V gene: TRBV5-8
J gene: TRBJ1-4
clone size: .
D gene: .
CDR3 protein: CASSLAPKTGGVSEKLFF
CDR3 DNA: TGTGCCAGCAGCTTGGCCCCCAAGACAGGTGGGGTTTCGGAGAAACTGTTTTTT

V gene: TRBV5-6
J gene: TRBJ2-5
clone size: .
D gene: TRBD2
CDR3 protein: CASSPGLAGARGETQYF
CDR3 DNA: TGTGCCAGCAGCCCGGGACTAGCGGGGGCCAGGGGAGAGACCCAGTACTTC

V gene: TRBV5-1
J gene: TRBJ1-2
clone size: .
D gene: TRBD1
CDR3 protein: CASSWGQGSANYGYTF
CDR3 DNA: TGCGCCAGCAGCTGGGGACAGGGAAGCGCTAACTATGGCTACACCTTC

V gene: TRBV23-1
J gene: TRBJ2-2
clone size: .
D gene: TRBD2
CDR3 protein: CASSHPHRGGAGELFF
CDR3 DNA: TGCGCCAGCAGTCACCCCCATCGGGGAGGGGCCGGGGAGCTGTTTTTT

V gene: TRBV5-1
J gene: TRBJ2-3
clone size: .
D gene: TRBD2
CDR3 protein: CASHDGTSGTDTQYF
CDR3 DNA: TGCGCCAGCCACGACGGGACTAGTGGGACAGATACGCAGTATTTT

V gene: TRBV7-9
J gene: TRBJ1-2
clone size: .
D gene: TRBD1
CDR3 protein: CASSLTGGQHYGYTF
CDR3 DNA: TGTGCCAGCAGCCTTACAGGGGGACAGCACTATGGCTACACCTTC

V gene: TRBV6-2/TRBV6-3
J gene: TRBJ1-5
clone size: .
D gene: TRBD1
CDR3 protein: CASSYTTGTGGDSNQPQHF
CDR3 DNA: TGTGCCAGCAGTTACACTACCGGGACAGGGGGAGATAGCAATCAGCCCCAGCATTTT

V gene: TRBV6-5
J gene: TRBJ2-7
clone size: once
D gene: .
CDR3 protein: CASRQIQGYEQYF
CDR3 DNA: TGTGCCAGCAGACAGATCCAGGGCTACGAGCAGTACTTC

V gene: TRBV5-1
J gene: TRBJ1-4
clone size: .
D gene: TRBD1
CDR3 protein: CASRSGQGEKLFF
CDR3 DNA: TGCGCCAGCAGGTCCGGACAGGGTGAAAAACTGTTTTTT

V gene: TRBV19
J gene: TRBJ1-2
clone size: .
D gene: .
CDR3 protein: CASKSGTNYGYTF
CDR3 DNA: TGTGCCAGTAAGTCGGGGACTAACTATGGCTACACCTTC

V gene: TRBV5-1
J gene: TRBJ2-7
clone size: .
D gene: TRBD1
CDR3 protein: CASSFGQGTYEQYF
CDR3 DNA: TGCGCCAGCAGCTTTGGACAGGGGACCTACGAGCAGTACTTC

V gene: TRBV2
J gene: TRBJ2-7
clone size: .
D gene: .
CDR3 protein: CASSFGQRGADEQYF
CDR3 DNA: TGTGCCAGCAGCTTTGGACAGAGGGGAGCCGACGAGCAGTACTTC

V gene: TRBV6-5
J gene: TRBJ2-1
clone size: .
D gene: TRBD1
CDR3 protein: CASVRDRHRNEQFF
CDR3 DNA: TGTGCCAGCGTCCGGGACAGACACCGCAATGAGCAGTTCTTC

V gene: TRBV6-5
J gene: TRBJ2-5
clone size: few
D gene: .
CDR3 protein: CASRGGTYPQETQYF
CDR3 DNA: TGTGCCAGTCGCGGGGGCACGTATCCCCAAGAGACCCAGTACTTC

V gene: TRBV14
J gene: TRBJ2-5
clone size: .
D gene: .
CDR3 protein: CASSRRQYQETQYF
CDR3 DNA: TGTGCCAGCAGCCGACGACAGTACCAAGAGACCCAGTACTTC

V gene: TRBV7-6
J gene: TRBJ2-7
clone size: .
D gene: TRBD2
CDR3 protein: CASSLLGERGGEQYF
CDR3 DNA: TGTGCCAGCAGCTTGTTGGGGGAGCGGGGAGGCGAGCAGTACTTC

V gene: TRBV6-5
J gene: TRBJ1-5
clone size: once
D gene: TRBD1
CDR3 protein: CASEDRVVQPQHF
CDR3 DNA: TGTGCCAGCGAAGACAGGGTGGTTCAGCCCCAGCATTTT

V gene: TRBV12-3/TRBV12-4
J gene: TRBJ2-1
clone size: .
D gene: TRBD2
CDR3 protein: CATERDPWDEQFF
CDR3 DNA: TGTGCCACCGAGCGGGACCCCTGGGATGAGCAGTTCTTC

V gene: TRBV7-8
J gene: TRBJ1-1
clone size: .
D gene: .
CDR3 protein: CASSLALRGTEAFF
CDR3 DNA: TGTGCCAGCAGCTTAGCGCTAAGGGGCACTGAAGCTTTCTTT

V gene: TRBV9
J gene: TRBJ2-5
clone size: once
D gene: .
CDR3 protein: CASSVTGLETQYF
CDR3 DNA: TGTGCCAGCAGCGTAACCGGGTTGGAGACCCAGTACTTC

V gene: TRBV14
J gene: TRBJ2-3
clone size: .
D gene: TRBD2
CDR3 protein: CASSQRGTDTQYF
CDR3 DNA: TGTGCCAGCAGCCAGCGGGGGACAGATACGCAGTATTTT

V gene: TRBV2
J gene: TRBJ2-3
clone size: once
D gene: TRBD1
CDR3 protein: CASSVRDRATDTQYF
CDR3 DNA: TGTGCCAGCAGTGTCCGGGACAGGGCCACCGATACGCAGTATTTT

V gene: TRBV7-9
J gene: TRBJ2-3
clone size: .
D gene: .
CDR3 protein: CASSSPGTDTQYF
CDR3 DNA: TGTGCCAGCAGCTCCCCTGGCACAGATACGCAGTATTTT

V gene: TRBV24-1
J gene: TRBJ2-5
clone size: .
D gene: TRBD2
CDR3 protein: CATHGLAGGPQETQYF
CDR3 DNA: TGTGCCACCCATGGTCTAGCGGGGGGCCCCCAAGAGACCCAGTACTTC

V gene: TRBV27
J gene: TRBJ2-7
clone size: .
D gene: .
CDR3 protein: CASSRGTYEQYF
CDR3 DNA: TGTGCCAGCAGTCGAGGAACCTACGAGCAGTACTTC

V gene: TRBV27
J gene: TRBJ2-2
clone size: .
D gene: .
CDR3 protein: CASSLTRSAGELFF
CDR3 DNA: TGTGCCAGCAGTTTAACCAGGTCCGCCGGGGAGCTGTTTTTT

V gene: TRBV9
J gene: TRBJ1-2
clone size: .
D gene: .
CDR3 protein: CASSSGRGPGGYTF
CDR3 DNA: TGTGCCAGCAGCTCCGGGAGGGGCCCTGGAGGCTACACCTTC

V gene: TRBV7-8
J gene: TRBJ2-1
clone size: .
D gene: TRBD2
CDR3 protein: CASSSGLAGYNEQFF
CDR3 DNA: TGTGCCAGCAGCTCGGGACTAGCGGGTTACAATGAGCAGTTCTTC

V gene: TRBV7-2
J gene: TRBJ1-2
clone size: once
D gene: .
CDR3 protein: CASSLGAEGNYGYTF
CDR3 DNA: TGTGCCAGCAGCTTAGGAGCAGAGGGTAACTATGGCTACACCTTC

V gene: TRBV6-5
J gene: TRBJ1-2
clone size: .
D gene: .
CDR3 protein: CASRTLRQSLTGYTF
CDR3 DNA: TGTGCCAGCAGAACCTTAAGACAGAGTCTTACTGGCTACACCTTC

V gene: TRBV9
J gene: TRBJ1-3
clone size: .
D gene: TRBD1
CDR3 protein: CASSVEPGQATPYF
CDR3 DNA: TGTGCCAGCAGCGTAGAACCCGGACAGGCCACTCCATATTTT

V gene: TRBV19
J gene: TRBJ1-2
clone size: .
D gene: TRBD1
CDR3 protein: CASRTSGGGGYTF
CDR3 DNA: TGTGCCAGTAGGACCTCAGGGGGAGGCGGCTACACCTTC

V gene: TRBV5-4
J gene: TRBJ2-7
clone size: .
D gene: .
CDR3 protein: CASSLSDYTYEQYF
CDR3 DNA: TGTGCCAGCAGCCTGTCGGACTACACCTACGAGCAGTACTTC

V gene: TRBV3-1/TRBV3-2
J gene: TRBJ1-4
clone size: once
D gene: TRBD1
CDR3 protein: CASSPGTGNEKLFF
CDR3 DNA: TGTGCCAGCAGCCCGGGGACAGGCAATGAAAAACTGTTTTTT

V gene: TRBV28
J gene: TRBJ2-7
clone size: .
D gene: TRBD1
CDR3 protein: CASSPSGTGGVRGQVGQYF
CDR3 DNA: TGTGCCAGCAGTCCTTCCGGGACAGGGGGCGTAAGAGGCCAGGTTGGGCAGTACTTC

V gene: TRBV3-1/TRBV3-2
J gene: TRBJ1-2
clone size: .
D gene: .
CDR3 protein: CASSQAGGAGGYTF
CDR3 DNA: TGTGCCAGCAGCCAAGCCGGCGGGGCTGGAGGCTACACCTTC

V gene: TRBV3-1/TRBV3-2
J gene: TRBJ2-3
clone size: .
D gene: .
CDR3 protein: CASSQTAGGGTDTQYF
CDR3 DNA: TGTGCCAGCAGCCAGACGGCCGGCGGCGGGACAGATACGCAGTATTTT

V gene: TRBV5-1
J gene: TRBJ1-1
clone size: .
D gene: .
CDR3 protein: CASSLDGHLVENTEAFF
CDR3 DNA: TGCGCCAGCAGCTTGGATGGACATCTTGTCGAGAACACTGAAGCTTTCTTT

V gene: TRBV4-1
J gene: TRBJ2-3
clone size: .
D gene: TRBD2
CDR3 protein: CASSQAVAGWGDTQYF
CDR3 DNA: TGCGCCAGCAGCCAAGCGGTAGCGGGGTGGGGAGATACGCAGTATTTT

V gene: TRBV4-3
J gene: TRBJ1-2
clone size: .
D gene: .
CDR3 protein: CASSQEFNTGSGYTF
CDR3 DNA: TGCGCCAGCAGCCAAGAGTTTAACACAGGGAGTGGCTACACCTTC

V gene: TRBV5-1
J gene: TRBJ2-4
clone size: .
D gene: TRBD1
CDR3 protein: CASSLTGGNSAKNIQYF
CDR3 DNA: TGCGCCAGCAGCTTGACAGGGGGCAATTCAGCCAAAAACATTCAGTACTTC

V gene: TRBV6-2/TRBV6-3
J gene: TRBJ1-5
clone size: few
D gene: .
CDR3 protein: CASSDQGGSNQPQHF
CDR3 DNA: TGTGCCAGCAGTGATCAGGGAGGGAGCAATCAGCCCCAGCATTTT

V gene: TRBV4-3
J gene: TRBJ2-7
clone size: .
D gene: .
CDR3 protein: CASSRDLTYEQYF
CDR3 DNA: TGCGCCAGCAGCCGAGACCTCACATACGAGCAGTACTTC

V gene: TRBV4-1
J gene: TRBJ1-4
clone size: .
D gene: .
CDR3 protein: CASGLQVNEKLFF
CDR3 DNA: TGCGCCAGCGGTCTACAGGTTAATGAAAAACTGTTTTTT

V gene: TRBV6-2/TRBV6-3
J gene: TRBJ1-1
clone size: .
D gene: TRBD1
CDR3 protein: CASSPQGANTEAFF
CDR3 DNA: TGTGCCAGCAGTCCCCAGGGGGCGAACACTGAAGCTTTCTTT

V gene: TRBV12-5
J gene: TRBJ2-3
clone size: .
D gene: TRBD2
CDR3 protein: CARGTSGGSTDTQYF
CDR3 DNA: TGTGCTAGGGGAACTAGCGGGGGATCCACAGATACGCAGTATTTT

V gene: TRBV19
J gene: TRBJ1-5
clone size: few
D gene: .
CDR3 protein: CASSPQGPQPQHF
CDR3 DNA: TGTGCCAGTAGTCCACAGGGACCCCAGCCCCAGCATTTT

V gene: TRBV2
J gene: TRBJ1-4
clone size: .
D gene: .
CDR3 protein: CASKQGTTNEKLFF
CDR3 DNA: TGTGCCAGTAAACAGGGAACGACTAATGAAAAACTGTTTTTT